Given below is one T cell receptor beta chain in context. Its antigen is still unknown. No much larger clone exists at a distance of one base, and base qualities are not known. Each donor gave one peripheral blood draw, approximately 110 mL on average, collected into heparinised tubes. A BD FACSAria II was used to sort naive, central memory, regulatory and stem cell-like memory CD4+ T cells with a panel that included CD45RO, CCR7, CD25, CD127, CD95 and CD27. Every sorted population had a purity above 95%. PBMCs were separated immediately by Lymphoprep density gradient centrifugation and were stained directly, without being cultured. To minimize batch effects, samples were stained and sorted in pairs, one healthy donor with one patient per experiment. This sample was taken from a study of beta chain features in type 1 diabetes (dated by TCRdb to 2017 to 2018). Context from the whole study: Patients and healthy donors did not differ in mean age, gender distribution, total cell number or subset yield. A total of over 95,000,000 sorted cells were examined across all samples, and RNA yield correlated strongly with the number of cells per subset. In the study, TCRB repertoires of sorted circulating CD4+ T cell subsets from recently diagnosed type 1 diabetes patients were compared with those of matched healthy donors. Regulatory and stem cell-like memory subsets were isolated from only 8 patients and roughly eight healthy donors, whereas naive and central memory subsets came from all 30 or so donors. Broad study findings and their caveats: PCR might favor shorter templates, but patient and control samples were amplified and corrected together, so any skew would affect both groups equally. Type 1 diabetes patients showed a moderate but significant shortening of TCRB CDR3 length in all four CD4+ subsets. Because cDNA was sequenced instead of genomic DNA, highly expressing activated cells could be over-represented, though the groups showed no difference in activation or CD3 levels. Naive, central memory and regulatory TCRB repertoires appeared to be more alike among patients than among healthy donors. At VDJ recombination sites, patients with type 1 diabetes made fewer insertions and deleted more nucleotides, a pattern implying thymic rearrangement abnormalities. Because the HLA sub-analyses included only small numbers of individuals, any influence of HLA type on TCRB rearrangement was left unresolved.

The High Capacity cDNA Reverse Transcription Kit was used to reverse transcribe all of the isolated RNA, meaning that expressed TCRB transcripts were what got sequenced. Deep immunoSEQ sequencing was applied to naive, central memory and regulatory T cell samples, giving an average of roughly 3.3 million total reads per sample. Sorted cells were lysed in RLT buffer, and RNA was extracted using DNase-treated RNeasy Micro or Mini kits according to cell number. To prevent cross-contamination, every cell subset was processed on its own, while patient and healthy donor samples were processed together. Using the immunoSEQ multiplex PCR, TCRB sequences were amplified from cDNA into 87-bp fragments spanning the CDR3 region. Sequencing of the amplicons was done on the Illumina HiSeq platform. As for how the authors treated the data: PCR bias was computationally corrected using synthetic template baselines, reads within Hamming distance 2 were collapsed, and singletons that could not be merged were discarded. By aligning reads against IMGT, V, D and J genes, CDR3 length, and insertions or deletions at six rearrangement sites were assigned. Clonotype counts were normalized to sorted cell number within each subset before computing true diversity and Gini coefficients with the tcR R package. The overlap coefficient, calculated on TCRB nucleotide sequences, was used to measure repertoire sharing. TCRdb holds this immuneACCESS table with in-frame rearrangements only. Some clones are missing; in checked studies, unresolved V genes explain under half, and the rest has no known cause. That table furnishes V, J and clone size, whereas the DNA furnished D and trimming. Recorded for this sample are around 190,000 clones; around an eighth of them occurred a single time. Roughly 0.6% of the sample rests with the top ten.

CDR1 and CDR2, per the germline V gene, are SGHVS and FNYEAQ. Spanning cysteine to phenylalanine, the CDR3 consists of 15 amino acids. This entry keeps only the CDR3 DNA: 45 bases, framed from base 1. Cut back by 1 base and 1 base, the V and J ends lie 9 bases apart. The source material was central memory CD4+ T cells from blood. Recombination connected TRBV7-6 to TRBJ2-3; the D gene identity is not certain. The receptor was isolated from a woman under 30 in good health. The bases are TGTGCCAGCAGCTTAGGCGGTTTGGGCACAGATACGCAGTATTTT. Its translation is CASSLGGLGTDTQYF.